These 15 T cell receptor beta chains were all obtained from the same sample, sequenced in a study of blood T cell repertoires in COVID-19. This table comes from immunoSEQ multiplex PCR, and its TCRdb copy is limited to in-frame clones, with some not included. The data hold 110,000 or so clones, with 70% to 90% observed a single time. The source material was peripheral blood. All receptors come from a middle-aged man with acute or convalescent COVID-19.

The rearrangement joins TRBV11-2 to TRBJ2-1, with 7 bases fitting TRBD2. Germline-derived CDR1 and CDR2 are SGHAT and FQNNGV. The CDR3 length is 14 residues. After removal of 5 bases from V and 2 bases from J, the junction contained 3 bases not matched to a gene. The CDR3 bases are TGTGCCAGCAGCCGGGGGACTACCTACAATGAGCAGTTCTTC. It yields the protein CASSRGTTYNEQFF.

The gene calls are TRBV10-3 and TRBJ2-1, with D perhaps TRBD1 (6 bases). CDR1 and CDR2 (germline): ENHRY, SYGVKD. This CDR3 contains 17 residues. Trimming stripped 10 bases from V and 5 bases from J, with 27 bases between. The CDR3 loop is CATLLPGQNPFNNEQFF. CDR3 nucleotide sequence: TGTGCCACCCTGCTTCCGGGACAAAATCCCTTTAACAATGAGCAGTTCTTC.

The genes are TRBV2 and TRBJ1-5; 9 bases line up with TRBD1. Germline CDR1 is SNHLY and CDR2 is FYNNEI. The CDR3 contains 20 residues. V shed 3 bases and J 2 bases; nucleotides not matched to a gene: 17. The CDR3 coding sequence is TGTGCCAGCAGTGATATTCTGGACAGGGGTATTAGGAGGGGCAATCAGCCCCAGCATTTT. Translation gives CASSDILDRGIRRGNQPQHF.

The J gene is TRBJ1-5, the V gene TRBV7-2, with D hard to call. Germline CDR1 reads SGHTA; CDR2 reads FQGNSA. V was clipped by 3 bases and J by 2 bases, with 8 bases between them. The CDR3 extends over 14 amino acids. CDR3 in amino acids: CASSFRFGNQPQHF. CDR3 DNA sequence: TGTGCCAGCAGCTTCAGGTTCGGCAATCAGCCCCAGCATTTT.

CDR3 loop: CASSLPLKYF. The CDR3 DNA follows: TGTGCCAGCAGCCTCCCTCTTAAGTATTTT. The chain employs TRBV7-7 and TRBJ2-3; D is unresolved. The V and J ends lost 5 bases and 13 bases respectively, with 10 bases between them. CDR1 is SSHAT and CDR2 is FNYEAQ in the germline V gene (reference sequence). This CDR3 comprises 10 residues.

The CDR3 spells CASSYEGDQPQHF. The CDR3 DNA reads TGTGCCAGCAGTTACGAGGGGGATCAGCCCCAGCATTTT. This chain links TRBV6-6 with TRBJ1-5; a weak D match, TRBD1 (6 bases). Deletions cut 2 bases from V and 5 bases from J, with 7 bases between. Germline V CDR1 and CDR2: MNHNY, SVGAGI (reference sequence). There are 13 residues in the CDR3.

DNA for the CDR3: TGTGCCAGCAGTGAAACGTACAGCTCTGGGGCCAACGTCCTGACTTTC. Protein: CASSETYSSGANVLTF. The rearrangement joins TRBV2 to TRBJ2-6; unclear D gene. This CDR3 is 16 amino acids long. The V end lost 2 bases, the J end lost 0 bases, and 8 bases lay between the germline ends. Germline CDR1 and CDR2: SNHLY and FYNNEI.

The CDR3 DNA follows: TGTGCCAGTAGTATAGTCGCACAGGGAAGGCCCACAGAAAAACTGTTTTTT. Translation: CASSIVAQGRPTEKLFF. J is TRBJ1-4 and V is TRBV19; a weak D match, TRBD1 (6 bases). CDR1 is LNHDA and CDR2 is SQIVND in the germline V gene (reference sequence). The V end lost 1 base, the J end lost 8 bases, and 20 bases lay between the germline ends. CDR3 length: 17 residues.

The rearrangement uses TRBV9 and TRBJ1-2; possible D gene TRBD1, 5 bases. Germline CDR1 is SGDLS and CDR2 is YYNGEE. V was clipped by 3 bases and J by 2 bases, with 11 bases between them. This CDR3 contains 14 residues. The CDR3 here is CASSGKDRNYGYTF. The CDR3, as DNA: TGTGCCAGCAGCGGAAAAGACAGAAACTATGGCTACACCTTC.

The V gene is TRBV6-6, the J gene TRBJ2-7; D perhaps matches TRBD1 (6 bases). Germline assignment: CDR1 MNHNY and CDR2 SVGAGI (reference sequence). The CDR3 length is 14 residues. Trimming took off 7 bases at V and 2 bases at J, with 15 bases between the two ends. CDR3 bases: TGTGCCAGCACCCTCGCAGGGGCAACCTACGAGCAGTACTTC. Its translation is CASTLAGATYEQYF.

This chain uses TRBV25-1 with TRBJ1-2; 12 positions match TRBD1. This CDR3 is 15 amino acids long. Germline V gives CDR1 MGHDK, CDR2 SYGVNS. Losses at the gene ends were 1 base for V and 8 bases for J; bases not matched to a gene: 5. Here the CDR3 reads CASSESDGTGGGYTF. Here the CDR3 DNA reads TGTGCCAGCAGTGAATCGGACGGGACAGGGGGCGGCTACACCTTC.

The chain has TRBV25-1 and TRBJ2-2; a possible D gene is TRBD1 (6 bases). This CDR3 contains 15 residues. V was clipped by 4 bases and J by 3 bases, with 12 bases between them. Per germline, CDR1 MGHDK and CDR2 SYGVNS. DNA of the CDR3: TGTGCCAGCAGTGGGGCCAGGGGAGACACCGGGGAGCTGTTTTTT. This translates into CASSGARGDTGELFF.

The V gene is TRBV24-1, the J gene TRBJ2-1, with a tentative D call TRBD2 (6 bases). CDR1 is KGHDR, CDR2 SFDVKD, per germline. Trimming removed 3 bases from V and 3 bases from J, with 14 bases in between. This CDR3 has 16 residues. The CDR3 bases are TGTGCCACCAGTGATGCGCGGGCGGGGAACTACAATGAGCAGTTCTTC. This sequence encodes CATSDARAGNYNEQFF.

The chain uses TRBV6-2 or TRBV6-3 and TRBJ1-1; 10 bases are a match to TRBD1. Trimming removed 2 bases from V and 0 bases from J; junction bases left unmatched: 9. Per germline, CDR1 MNHEY and CDR2 SVGEGT. The CDR3 is 18 residues long. As DNA, the CDR3 is TGTGCCAGCAGTTACAGAGGGGACAGGGGACCCATGAACACTGAAGCTTTCTTT. Translating it yields CASSYRGDRGPMNTEAFF.

The rearrangement uses TRBV10-2 and TRBJ1-3; no firm D call. Germline V gives CDR1 WSHSY, CDR2 SAAADI. This CDR3 is 14 amino acids long. Trimming removed 0 bases from V and 2 bases from J, with 5 bases in between. The CDR3 protein is CASSESLPGNTIYF. The CDR3 DNA follows: TGCGCCAGCAGTGAGTCCCTCCCTGGAAACACCATATATTTT.